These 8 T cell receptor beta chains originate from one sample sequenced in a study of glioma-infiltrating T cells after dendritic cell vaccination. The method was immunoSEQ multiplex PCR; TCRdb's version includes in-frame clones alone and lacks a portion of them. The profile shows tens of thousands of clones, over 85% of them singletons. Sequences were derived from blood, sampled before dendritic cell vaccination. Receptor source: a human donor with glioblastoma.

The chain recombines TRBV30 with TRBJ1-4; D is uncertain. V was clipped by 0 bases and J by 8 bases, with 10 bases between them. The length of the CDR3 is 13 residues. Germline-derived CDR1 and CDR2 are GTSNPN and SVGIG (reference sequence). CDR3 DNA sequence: TGTGCCTGGAGTGTCCAGGTTGAGGAAAAACTGTTTTTT. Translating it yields CAWSVQVEEKLFF.

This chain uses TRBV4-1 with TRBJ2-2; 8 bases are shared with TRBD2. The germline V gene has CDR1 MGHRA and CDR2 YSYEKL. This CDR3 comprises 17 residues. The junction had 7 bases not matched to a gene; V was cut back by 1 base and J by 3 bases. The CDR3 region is CASSQAASAGDTGELFF. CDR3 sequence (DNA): TGCGCCAGCAGCCAAGCCGCCTCAGCGGGGGACACCGGGGAGCTGTTTTTT.

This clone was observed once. The CDR3 loop is CASSSTDTQYF. CDR3 coding DNA: TGTGCCAGCTCAAGCACAGATACGCAGTATTTT. The chain is built from TRBV7-2 and TRBJ2-3; no reliable D call. V gave up 8 bases and J gave up 0 bases, with 3 bases separating them. Germline assignment: CDR1 SGHTA and CDR2 FQGNSA. The CDR3 has 11 amino acids.

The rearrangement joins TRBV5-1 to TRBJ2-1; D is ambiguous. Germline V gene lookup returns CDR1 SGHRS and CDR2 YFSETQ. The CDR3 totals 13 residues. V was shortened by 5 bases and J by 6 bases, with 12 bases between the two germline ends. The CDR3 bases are TGCGCCAGCAGTCCCGGTCCGGGCAATGAGCAGTTCTTC. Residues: CASSPGPGNEQFF.

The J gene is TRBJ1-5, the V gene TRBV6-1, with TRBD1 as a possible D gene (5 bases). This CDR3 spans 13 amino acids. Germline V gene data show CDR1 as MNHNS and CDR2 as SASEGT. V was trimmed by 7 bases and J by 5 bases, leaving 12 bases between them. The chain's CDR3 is CASTSRDYQPQHF. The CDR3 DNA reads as TGTGCCAGCACCTCGCGGGACTATCAGCCCCAGCATTTT.

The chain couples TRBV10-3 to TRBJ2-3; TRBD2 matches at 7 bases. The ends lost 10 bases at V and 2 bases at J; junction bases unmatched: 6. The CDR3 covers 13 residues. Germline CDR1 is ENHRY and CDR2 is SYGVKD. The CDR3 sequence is CATISGDTDTQYF. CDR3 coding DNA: TGTGCCACGATCAGCGGGGACACAGATACGCAGTATTTT.

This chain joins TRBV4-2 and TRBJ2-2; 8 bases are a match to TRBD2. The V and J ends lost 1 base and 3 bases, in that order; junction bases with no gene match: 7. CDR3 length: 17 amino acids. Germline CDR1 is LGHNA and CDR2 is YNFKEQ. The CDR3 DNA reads TGTGCCAGCAGCCAAGGCCACGGGAGGGGGGACACCGGGGAGCTGTTTTTT. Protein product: CASSQGHGRGDTGELFF.

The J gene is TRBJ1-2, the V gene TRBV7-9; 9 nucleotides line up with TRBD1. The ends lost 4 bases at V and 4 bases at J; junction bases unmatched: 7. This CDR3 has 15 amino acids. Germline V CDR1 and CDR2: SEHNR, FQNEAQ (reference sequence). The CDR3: CASSSPDRGSYGYTF. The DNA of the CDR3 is TGTGCCAGCAGCTCCCCGGACAGGGGATCCTATGGCTACACCTTC.